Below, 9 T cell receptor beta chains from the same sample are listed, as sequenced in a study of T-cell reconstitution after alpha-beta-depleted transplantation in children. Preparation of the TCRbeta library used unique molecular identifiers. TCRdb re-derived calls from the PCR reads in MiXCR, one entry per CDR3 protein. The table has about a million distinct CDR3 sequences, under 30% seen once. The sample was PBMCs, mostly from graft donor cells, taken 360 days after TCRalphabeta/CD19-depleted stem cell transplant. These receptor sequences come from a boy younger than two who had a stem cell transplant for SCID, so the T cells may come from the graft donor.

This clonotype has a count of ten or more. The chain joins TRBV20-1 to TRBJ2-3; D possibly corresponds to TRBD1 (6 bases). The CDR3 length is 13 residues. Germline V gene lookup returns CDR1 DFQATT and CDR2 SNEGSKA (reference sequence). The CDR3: CGNQGRSTDTQYF. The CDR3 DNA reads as TGCGGGAACCAGGGGCGTAGCACAGATACGCAGTATTTT.

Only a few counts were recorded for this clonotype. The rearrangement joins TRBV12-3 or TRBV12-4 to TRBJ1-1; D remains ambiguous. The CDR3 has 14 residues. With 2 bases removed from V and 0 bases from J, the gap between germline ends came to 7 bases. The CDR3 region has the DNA TGTGCCAGCAGTTTATGGGAGGTGAACACTGAAGCTTTCTTT. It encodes CASSLWEVNTEAFF.

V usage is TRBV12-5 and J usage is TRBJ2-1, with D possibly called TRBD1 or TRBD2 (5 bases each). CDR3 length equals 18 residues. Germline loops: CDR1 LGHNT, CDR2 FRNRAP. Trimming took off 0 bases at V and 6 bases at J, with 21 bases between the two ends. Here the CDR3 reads CASGLVGLPGRKSNEQFF. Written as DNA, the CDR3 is TGTGCTAGTGGTTTGGTGGGGCTCCCGGGGCGAAAATCCAATGAGCAGTTCTTC.

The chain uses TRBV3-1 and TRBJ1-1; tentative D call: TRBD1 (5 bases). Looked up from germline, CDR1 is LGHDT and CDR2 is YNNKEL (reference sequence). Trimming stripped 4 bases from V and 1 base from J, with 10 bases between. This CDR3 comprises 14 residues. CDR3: CASSPRQSNTEAFF. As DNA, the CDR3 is TGTGCCAGCAGCCCGCGACAGTCGAACACTGAAGCTTTCTTT.

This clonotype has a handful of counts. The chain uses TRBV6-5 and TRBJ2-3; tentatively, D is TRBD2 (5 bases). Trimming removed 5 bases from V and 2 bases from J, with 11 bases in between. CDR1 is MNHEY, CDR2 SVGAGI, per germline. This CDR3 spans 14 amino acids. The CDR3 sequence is CASSTPRATDTQYF. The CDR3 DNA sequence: TGTGCCAGCAGTACTCCGAGGGCCACAGATACGCAGTATTTT.

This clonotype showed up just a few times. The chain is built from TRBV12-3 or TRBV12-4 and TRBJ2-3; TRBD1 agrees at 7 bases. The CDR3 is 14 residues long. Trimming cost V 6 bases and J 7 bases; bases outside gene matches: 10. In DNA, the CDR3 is TGTGCCAGCAGGACAGGGTCCCCTCGGCATACGCAGTATTTT. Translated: CASRTGSPRHTQYF.

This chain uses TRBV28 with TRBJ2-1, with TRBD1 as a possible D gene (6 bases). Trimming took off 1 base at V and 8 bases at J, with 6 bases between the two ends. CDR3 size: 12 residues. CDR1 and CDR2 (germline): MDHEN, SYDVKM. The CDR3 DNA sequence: TGTGCCAGCAGTTTATACAGGGATGAGCAGTTCTTC. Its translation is CASSLYRDEQFF. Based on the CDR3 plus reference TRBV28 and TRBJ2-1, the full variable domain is DVKVTQSSRYLVKRTGEKVFLECVQDMDHENMFWYRQDPGLGLRLIYFSYDVKMKEKGDIPEGYSVSREKKERFSLILESASTNQTSMYLCASSLYRDEQFFGPGTRLTVL.

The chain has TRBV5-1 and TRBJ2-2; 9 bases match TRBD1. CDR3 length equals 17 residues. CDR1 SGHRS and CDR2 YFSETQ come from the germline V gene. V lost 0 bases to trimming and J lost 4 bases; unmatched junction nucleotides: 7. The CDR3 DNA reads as TGCGCCAGCAGCTTGGATACAGGGGGCGAGGTCACCGGGGAGCTGTTTTTT. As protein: CASSLDTGGEVTGELFF.

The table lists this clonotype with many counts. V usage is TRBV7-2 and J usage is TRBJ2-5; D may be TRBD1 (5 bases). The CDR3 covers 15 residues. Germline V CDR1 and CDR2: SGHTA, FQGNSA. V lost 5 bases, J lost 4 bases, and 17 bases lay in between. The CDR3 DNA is TGTGCCAGCAGCCCAGGACATCTATGGGGAGAGACCCAGTACTTC. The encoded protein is CASSPGHLWGETQYF.